This passage covers 10 T cell receptor beta chains from one sample sequenced in a study of blood T cell repertoires in COVID-19 (dated by TCRdb to about 2020). Receptors were amplified or captured by the immunoSEQ multiplex PCR assay. The immuneACCESS repertoire file appears here via TCRdb, limited to in-frame rearrangements. These files lack a portion of the clones; in checked studies, under half of the deficit traces to unresolved V genes, and the cause of the others is not known. The sample contains around 87,000 clones, 70% to 80% of them found a single time. The ten most abundant clones make up less than 20% of the sample. Sequences were obtained from peripheral blood. All receptors derive from a human donor in a cohort sampled during active COVID-19.

The rearrangement joins TRBV6-5 to TRBJ1-2; D not certain. CDR1 is MNHEY and CDR2 is SVGAGI in the germline V gene. Trimming pared 5 bases from V and 1 base from J, leaving 8 bases between. The CDR3 has 13 residues. CDR3 region: CASSQQINYGYTF. CDR3 DNA sequence: TGTGCCAGCAGTCAACAAATTAACTATGGCTACACCTTC.

J is TRBJ1-1 and V is TRBV13, with 8 bases matching TRBD1. This CDR3 is built from 16 residues. V was clipped by 4 bases and J by 7 bases; unmatched bases: 14. Germline values: CDR1 PRHDT, CDR2 FYEKMQ (reference sequence). The CDR3 loop reads CASSSHPGGFQDEAFF. As DNA, the CDR3 is TGTGCCAGCAGCTCACACCCAGGGGGCTTTCAGGATGAAGCTTTCTTT.

The chain recombines TRBV18 with TRBJ1-3; TRBD1 might be the D (5 bases). This CDR3 has 14 residues. Trimming cost V 2 bases and J 0 bases, with 5 bases left between them. CDR1 is KGHSH, CDR2 LQKENI, per germline. The CDR3 here is CASSPGASGNTIYF. For the CDR3, the DNA is TGTGCCAGCTCACCAGGGGCCTCTGGAAACACCATATATTTT.

The chain couples TRBV21-1 to TRBJ2-1; the tabulated D call, TRBD2, remains unverified against the DNA. TRBV21-1 is a documented pseudogene. The CDR3 totals 15 residues. The CDR3 DNA sequence: TGTGCCAGCAGCACAGGACTAGCGGGGCCCCGTGAGCAGTTCTTC. Amino acids: CASSTGLAGPREQFF.

This clone was found once. This chain's CDR3 is CASSYALTSATYEQYF. Written as DNA, the CDR3 is TGTGCCAGCAGTTACGCTCTTACTAGCGCTACCTACGAGCAGTACTTC. The rearrangement links TRBV6-5 to TRBJ2-7, with 7 bases identical to TRBD2. Losses at the gene ends were 2 bases for V and 2 bases for J; bases not matched to a gene: 9. The CDR3 is 16 amino acids. Germline loops: CDR1 MNHEY, CDR2 SVGAGI.

With respect to this clone: The identical CDR3 is also encoded by other nucleotide sequences in the sample. This chain links TRBV18 with TRBJ2-1, with D perhaps matching TRBD2 (5 bases). Germline lookup yields CDR1 KGHSH and CDR2 LQKENI. The CDR3 covers 15 residues. V was trimmed by 0 bases and J by 0 bases, leaving 6 bases between them. The CDR3 nucleotides are TGTGCCAGCTCACCACCGGGGAGCTCCTACAATGAGCAGTTCTTC. Translation gives CASSPPGSSYNEQFF.

This clone was found a few times. The CDR3 nucleotides read TGTGCCAGCAGCTCCGGGGGAGGGAACACTGAAGCTTTCTTT. Amino acids: CASSSGGGNTEAFF. J is TRBJ1-1 and V is TRBV7-8; tentatively, D is TRBD1 (5 bases). V was cut by 4 bases and J by 1 base, with 10 bases left in between. This CDR3 comprises 14 residues. Per the germline V gene, CDR1 is SGHVS and CDR2 is FQNEAQ. The variable domain in full, completed from reference TRBV7-8 and TRBJ1-1, reads GAGVSQSPRYKVAKRGQDVALRCDPISGHVSLFWYQQALGQGPEFLTYFQNEAQLDKSGLPSDRFFAERPEGSVSTLKIQRTQQEDSAVYLCASSSGGGNTEAFFGQGTRLTVV.

This rearrangement joins TRBV18 to TRBJ2-3, with D possibly TRBD1 on 5 matching bases. The CDR3 runs to 15 residues. V gave up 5 bases and J gave up 0 bases, with 12 bases separating them. Per the germline V gene, CDR1 is KGHSH and CDR2 is LQKENI. The CDR3 is CASSYDSTSTDTQYF. CDR3 nucleotides: TGTGCCAGCTCATACGACAGCACTAGCACAGATACGCAGTATTTT.

The rearrangement joins TRBV2 to TRBJ1-1; D not certain. This CDR3 is 13 amino acids long. Germline CDR1 SNHLY, CDR2 FYNNEI. Trimming pared 9 bases from V and 0 bases from J, leaving 11 bases between. The CDR3 bases are TGTGCCAGTCGAGGTTGGGTGAACACTGAAGCTTTCTTT. Its translation: CASRGWVNTEAFF.

The V and J genes are TRBV7-3 and TRBJ2-7; D may be TRBD2 (6 bases). The CDR3 is 14 residues long. Trimming left V 6 bases short and J 1 base short, with 13 bases between. Germline CDR1 is SGHTA and CDR2 is FQGTGA. CDR3 coding DNA: TGTGCCAGCAGTTCCTCGGGGACTTCCTACGAGCAGTACTTC. Protein sequence: CASSSSGTSYEQYF.